This T cell receptor beta chain derives from a study of blood T cell repertoires in COVID-19. About the research overall: From the United States, Italy and Spain came samples of acute and convalescent COVID-19. PBMCs, B-cell-depleted T cells, or T cells provided the cDNA or gDNA that made up the material.

This clone was observed once. Source study methods: Estimation of nucleated cell counts relied on the amplification of reference gene primers. Sequenced by immunoSEQ multiplex PCR; TCRdb stores in-frame clones only, minus some. V and J calls and clone size are given by that table; D and trimming were obtained from the DNA. Of roughly 100,000 clones in the sample, over 75% were seen once. The CDR3 runs to 15 residues. From germline, CDR1 is MNHEY and CDR2 SVGEGT. V lost 6 bases and J lost 4; bases outside the gene matches: 5. The chain carries TRBV6-2 or TRBV6-3 and TRBJ2-1; 11 nucleotides align to TRBD2. The origin of this receptor is a man in his fifties with acute or convalescent COVID-19. The source material was peripheral blood. CDR3 sequence reads: CASSTGTSGYNEQFF. In DNA, the CDR3 is TGTGCCAGCAGCACCGGGACTAGCGGTTACAATGAGCAGTTCTTC.